The clone carrying this T cell receptor beta chain occurred a few times. The antigen remains unidentified. These data originate in a study of human T cells and chemical hapten exposure. For the study at large: Yields of TCR per sample differed, chiefly owing to small differences in pooled library volume. Whole-study results and caveats: Compared to controls, expanded TCRs made significantly more large clusters of similar CDR3s.

From germline, CDR1 is MGHDK and CDR2 SYGVNS. This CDR3 comprises 13 residues. V dropped 4 bases and J dropped 0 bases, with 6 bases sitting between them. Via MiXCR, TCRdb re-called the RACE reads, giving one row per CDR3 protein. The sample shows 95,000 to 150,000 distinct CDR3 sequences, roughly 10% of them seen only once. Time point of the sample: patch test 3, about 24 weeks after DPC sensitization. Treatment meaning: therapeutic diphenylcyclopropenone sensitization with weekly scalp DPC. The rearrangement links TRBV25-1 to TRBJ2-5; D may be TRBD1 (5 bases). The material sequenced was whole blood, taken in connection with sensitization to the hapten diphenylcyclopropenone (DPC). The receptor was isolated from a woman between 45 and 60 years old with alopecia areata. Some clones in this sample may be carry-over from other donors' samples. For the CDR3, the DNA is TGTGCCAGCAGTGCAGGGAACCAAGAGACCCAGTACTTC. Translating gives CASSAGNQETQYF.